These 16 T cell receptor beta chains were all obtained from the same sample, sequenced in a study of T cell responses to AZD1222 COVID-19 vaccine. Here immunoSEQ multiplex PCR was the method, and the copy in TCRdb shows in-frame clones only, minus some. The data show some 100,000 clones, 90% seen once. Sequences were derived from peripheral blood, sampled on day 0 of AZD1222 vaccination. The receptors shown here come from an adult in good health.

The chain carries TRBV29-1 and TRBJ1-1, with TRBD1 matching 8 bases. The ends lost 7 bases at V and 8 bases at J; junction bases unmatched: 15. Germline lookup yields CDR1 SQVTM and CDR2 ANQGSEA. There are 14 residues in the CDR3. The CDR3 region has the DNA TGCAGCGGGATGCCTCGGACAGGGAGTAGCGAAGCTTTCTTT. Its protein is CSGMPRTGSSEAFF.

The gene calls are TRBV28 and TRBJ2-2, with TRBD1 matching 9 bases. The CDR3 totals 13 residues. Looked up from germline, CDR1 is MDHEN and CDR2 is SYDVKM. The CDR3 DNA follows: TGTGCGGCGGGACAGGGAAACACCGGGGAGCTGTTTTTT. This encodes CAAGQGNTGELFF.

V usage is TRBV10-1 and J usage is TRBJ1-4; TRBD1 is a possible D gene (6 bases). From germline, CDR1 is WNHNN and CDR2 SYGVQD (reference sequence). The CDR3 spans 13 residues. V shed 7 bases and J shed 5 bases, with 11 bases lying between them. The CDR3 DNA reads TGCGCCAGCAACAGGGATTTGAATGAAAAACTGTTTTTT. Its protein product is CASNRDLNEKLFF.

V and J are TRBV13 and TRBJ1-6; D is undetermined. The V and J ends lost 5 bases and 7 bases respectively, with 21 bases between them. The CDR3 runs to 17 residues. In germline, CDR1 is PRHDT, CDR2 FYEKMQ (reference sequence). The CDR3 loop is CASSPLPSTKGNSPLHF. CDR3 coding DNA: TGTGCCAGCAGCCCCCTCCCGTCGACCAAGGGAAATTCACCCCTCCACTTT. The entire variable domain, with the rest obtained from reference TRBV13 and TRBJ1-6, is as follows: AAGVIQSPRHLIKEKRETATLKCYPIPRHDTVYWYQQGPGQDPQFLISFYEKMQSDKGSIPDRFSAQQFSDYHSELNMSSLELGDSALYFCASSPLPSTKGNSPLHFGNGTRLTVT.

This rearrangement joins TRBV5-4 to TRBJ2-7; a weak D match, TRBD2 (6 bases). V was cut by 0 bases and J by 0 bases, with 13 bases left in between. This CDR3 is built from 16 residues. CDR1 is SGHNT and CDR2 is YYREEE in the germline V gene (reference sequence). CDR3 loop: CASSLGRAGGSYEQYF. The DNA for the CDR3 is TGTGCCAGCAGCTTGGGACGAGCGGGTGGCTCCTACGAGCAGTACTTC.

The count of this clone is one. The chain links TRBV3-1 (or the pseudogene TRBV3-2) to TRBJ2-1; 9 nucleotides match TRBD1. With 3 bases clipped from V and 4 bases from J, the junction kept 4 bases outside the gene matches. The CDR3 is 15 residues long. The V gene's germline CDR1 is LGHDT and CDR2 YNNKEL (reference sequence). In DNA, the CDR3 is TGTGCCAGCAGCCACTCGGGACAGGGATACAATGAGCAGTTCTTC. The encoded protein is CASSHSGQGYNEQFF.

Of note for this clone: One end of the junction is discordant with germline, which a read error may explain. V usage is TRBV4-2 and J usage is TRBJ1-2; the D is unclear. The CDR3 loop spans 14 amino acids. Germline V CDR1 and CDR2: LGHNA, YNFKEQ. CDR3 protein: CASSQENSFMGFAF. In DNA, the CDR3 is TGTGCCAGCAGCCAAGAAAACAGCTTTATGGGGTTCGCCTTC.

The genes are TRBV4-1 and TRBJ1-6; D is possibly TRBD1 (5 bases). Per germline, CDR1 MGHRA and CDR2 YSYEKL. This CDR3 spans 15 amino acids. V lost 3 bases to trimming and J lost 8 bases, with 14 bases between them. CDR3 loop: CASSQEVLGDSPLHF. Here the CDR3 DNA reads TGCGCCAGCAGCCAGGAAGTCTTAGGGGATTCACCCCTCCACTTT.

In this sample, this clone turned up a few times. The gene calls are TRBV28 and TRBJ1-5; D is unresolved. V lost 7 bases and J lost 6, with 10 bases in between. Germline V gene lookup returns CDR1 MDHEN and CDR2 SYDVKM. The length of the CDR3 is 12 residues. The CDR3: CASTSFGQPQHF. In DNA, the CDR3 is TGTGCCAGCACCTCGTTTGGTCAGCCCCAGCATTTT.

The chain uses TRBV5-1 and TRBJ2-5, with D perhaps TRBD1 (5 bases). The CDR3 contains 13 residues. V lost 1 base and J 2 bases, leaving 6 bases between the germline ends. Germline lookup yields CDR1 SGHRS and CDR2 YFSETQ. The CDR3 nucleotides are TGCGCCAGCAGCTTGCAGGGACAAGAGACCCAGTACTTC. Its protein product is CASSLQGQETQYF.

In this sample, this clone turned up once. The rearrangement joins TRBV18 to TRBJ1-5; no clear D gene. Looked up from germline, CDR1 is KGHSH and CDR2 is LQKENI. The CDR3 has 16 residues. Between the trimmed V and J ends, which lost 2 bases and 4 bases, there was a span of 15 bases. The CDR3 sequence is CASSPGTGPANQPQHF. As DNA, the CDR3 is TGTGCCAGCTCACCAGGAACCGGGCCTGCAAATCAGCCCCAGCATTTT.

The chain recombines TRBV29-1 with TRBJ2-7; D could derive from TRBD1 or TRBD2 (5 bases each). The germline gives CDR1 SQVTM, CDR2 ANQGSEA. Trimming left V 4 bases short and J 0 bases short, with 22 bases between. CDR3 length: 17 amino acids. The CDR3 sequence is CSVGGLSGRQYSYEQYF. CDR3 nucleotide sequence: TGCAGCGTTGGCGGTCTATCGGGGCGACAGTACTCCTACGAGCAGTACTTC.

The gene calls are TRBV3-1 (or the pseudogene TRBV3-2) and TRBJ1-3; possibly TRBD1 for D (6 bases). Germline-derived CDR1 and CDR2 are LGHDT and YNNKEL (reference sequence). Between the trimmed V and J ends, which lost 0 bases and 4 bases, there was a span of 10 bases. The CDR3 spans 15 residues. CDR3 sequence: CASSQEVRGGNTIYF. CDR3 bases: TGTGCCAGCAGCCAAGAGGTCAGGGGAGGAAACACCATATATTTT.

The J gene is TRBJ1-2, the V gene TRBV28; 7 bases match TRBD1. The CDR3 totals 13 residues. The germline gives CDR1 MDHEN, CDR2 SYDVKM. Trimming cost V 4 bases and J 1 base; bases outside gene matches: 0. The CDR3 bases are TGTGCCAGCAGTTACAGGGGTAACTATGGCTACACCTTC. It specifies CASSYRGNYGYTF.

This sequence joins TRBV7-8 and TRBJ2-3; tentatively, D is TRBD1 (5 bases). CDR1 is SGHVS, CDR2 FQNEAQ, per germline. V dropped 3 bases and J dropped 5 bases, with 15 bases sitting between them. The CDR3 totals 15 residues. CDR3 amino acids: CASSFGRVNGDTQYF. CDR3 sequence (DNA): TGTGCCAGCAGCTTCGGCAGGGTGAATGGAGATACGCAGTATTTT.

In this sample, this clone turned up a few times. The chain has TRBV19 and TRBJ1-4; tentatively, D is TRBD1 (5 bases). The CDR3 consists of 12 residues. Germline-derived CDR1 and CDR2 are LNHDA and SQIVND (reference sequence). V lost 5 bases, J lost 16 bases, and 17 bases lay in between. CDR3 sequence reads: CASSQTYRDWFF. CDR3 nucleotides: TGTGCCAGTAGTCAGACATACCGGGACTGGTTTTTT.